These 11 T cell receptor beta chains were sequenced from one sample in a study of blood T cell repertoires in COVID-19. TCRdb's table, derived via immunoSEQ multiplex PCR, lists solely in-frame clones and lacks some. The sample holds some 200,000 clones; 70% to 90% are singletons and the top ten take 0.95%. The sample taken for sequencing was peripheral blood. The source is a man aged 55 to 70 with COVID-19, enrolled during active disease.

V is TRBV29-1 and J is TRBJ2-3, with 8 bases aligning to TRBD1. This CDR3 has 15 residues. The germline CDR1 and CDR2 sequences are SQVTM and ANQGSEA. The trim removed 7 bases at V and 1 base at J, leaving 10 bases unmatched. CDR3 bases: TGCAGCGCTCCGTCAGGGGGCGGGGGCACAGATACGCAGTATTTT. Amino acid sequence: CSAPSGGGGTDTQYF.

The chain carries TRBV25-1 and TRBJ1-3, with 8 positions matching TRBD1. This CDR3 is built from 16 residues. V was clipped by 6 bases and J by 1 base; unmatched bases: 8. The germline V gene has CDR1 MGHDK and CDR2 SYGVNS. CDR3 bases: TGTGCCAGCAGAGAGACAGGGGCCGTGTCTGGAAACACCATATATTTT. Residues: CASRETGAVSGNTIYF.

This clone was observed a single time. The rearrangement joins TRBV6-2 or TRBV6-3 to TRBJ2-7; D is unclear. Looked up from germline, CDR1 is MNHEY and CDR2 is SVGEGT. CDR3 size: 16 residues. Trimming pared 0 bases from V and 2 bases from J, leaving 14 bases between. DNA of the CDR3: TGTGCCAGCAGTTACTCGTACAGTACAAAAGCCTACGAGCAGTACTTC. This translates into CASSYSYSTKAYEQYF.

The chain uses TRBV27 and TRBJ1-5; 10 bases are a match to TRBD1. The CDR3 is 14 residues long. Germline V gives CDR1 MNHEY, CDR2 SMNVEV (reference sequence). The J segment lost 7 bases and the V segment lost 7 bases, leaving 7 bases of the junction unmatched. CDR3 coding DNA: TGTGCCAGCAAGATGACAGGGGGCCGGCAGCCCCAGCATTTT. This gives the protein CASKMTGGRQPQHF.

This chain connects TRBV24-1 to TRBJ2-7; D remains ambiguous. Per the germline V gene, CDR1 is KGHDR and CDR2 is SFDVKD. V was trimmed by 7 bases and J by 2 bases, leaving 17 bases between them. This CDR3 contains 15 residues. The CDR3 sequence is CATSDQRLQPYEQYF. CDR3 coding DNA: TGTGCCACCAGCGATCAGAGGCTCCAACCCTACGAGCAGTACTTC.

V and J are TRBV6-1 and TRBJ1-5; D ambiguous. This CDR3 comprises 14 residues. V was pared by 2 bases and J by 3 bases, with 8 bases between. CDR1 and CDR2 (germline): MNHNS, SASEGT. In nucleotides, the CDR3 is TGTGCCAGCAGTGAAAATAGTTACAATCAGCCCCAGCATTTT. Protein sequence: CASSENSYNQPQHF.

The V and J genes are TRBV6-6 and TRBJ1-2, with 7 bases that match TRBD1. Trimming at V came to 6 bases and at J to 3 bases, leaving 4 bases not matched to a gene. The germline V gene encodes CDR1 MNHNY and CDR2 SVGAGI (reference sequence). This CDR3 contains 13 residues. The CDR3 reads CASSTGDHYGYTF. The CDR3 DNA is TGTGCCAGCAGCACAGGGGATCACTATGGCTACACCTTC.

The DNA for the CDR3 is TGCGCCAGCACCTTCCTTTCAATGGGGACAGGGGTAGGTAATGAGCAGTTCTTC. It translates to CASTFLSMGTGVGNEQFF. This chain uses TRBV5-1 with TRBJ2-1; the match to TRBD1 covers 10 bases. This CDR3 region has 18 residues. CDR1 and CDR2 (germline): SGHRS, YFSETQ. The J segment lost 7 bases and the V segment lost 6 bases, leaving 19 bases of the junction unmatched.

The V call is TRBV11-2, the J call TRBJ2-1, with a possible D match to TRBD2 (7 bases). The CDR3 length is 16 residues. V lost 5 bases and J lost 7, with 21 bases in between. The germline V gene has CDR1 SGHAT and CDR2 FQNNGV. In DNA, the CDR3 is TGTGCCAGCAGCGCCCGACTAGCAGGGGCCGGGAATGAGCAGTTCTTC. Translating gives CASSARLAGAGNEQFF.

This chain links TRBV2 with TRBJ2-1; 7 bases match TRBD1. After removal of 10 bases from V and 3 bases from J, the junction contained 3 bases not matched to a gene. This CDR3 is 12 amino acids long. Germline V lookup: CDR1 SNHLY, CDR2 FYNNEI. CDR3 loop: CATQGVYNEQFF. The CDR3 region has the DNA TGTGCCACTCAGGGGGTCTACAATGAGCAGTTCTTC. Full variable domain (outside the CDR3, taken from reference TRBV2 and TRBJ2-1): EPEVTQTPSHQVTQMGQEVILRCVPISNHLYFYWYRQILGQKVEFLVSFYNNEISEKSEIFDDQFSVERPDGSNFTLKIRSTKLEDSAMYFCATQGVYNEQFFGPGTRLTVL.

V is TRBV10-3 and J is TRBJ2-7; a weak D match, TRBD1 (5 bases). Trimming cost V 0 bases and J 2 bases, with 11 bases left between them. Germline V lookup: CDR1 ENHRY, CDR2 SYGVKD. The CDR3 is made up of 15 amino acids. The CDR3, as DNA: TGTGCCATCAGTGAGTCAGGGGAAAGGGCCTACGAGCAGTACTTC. Its translation is CAISESGERAYEQYF.